A single sample is the source of the 8 T cell receptor beta chains below, sequenced in a study of T cells in Graves' hyperthyroidism and ophthalmopathy. Amplification yielded TCR beta CDR3 regions, with RNA transcripts as the source. Carried out on the TCR CDR3, a first-round RT-PCR used the HTBI primer set. TCRdb re-called the multiplex PCR reads through MiXCR, storing one row per CDR3 protein. The table has about 460,000 distinct CDR3 sequences, approximately 23% seen once. The sample taken for sequencing was blood. All receptors derive from a woman in her seventies with Graves' ophthalmopathy.

The CDR3 sequence: CASSLDYGSRFF. The CDR3 nucleotides are TGTGCCAGCAGCCTGGACTACGGGTCGAGGTTCTTC. The genes are TRBV7-2 and TRBJ2-1; D is possibly TRBD2 (6 bases). The CDR3 totals 12 residues. Trimming stripped 5 bases from V and 15 bases from J, with 17 bases between. Germline V gene lookup returns CDR1 SGHTA and CDR2 FQGNSA.

This chain uses TRBV6-2 or TRBV6-3 with TRBJ2-3, with D maybe TRBD1 (6 bases). The CDR3 is 15 residues long. Germline-derived CDR1 and CDR2 are MNHEY and SVGEGT. The V and J ends lost 4 bases and 2 bases respectively, with 13 bases between them. The CDR3 DNA is TGTGCCAGCAGTTCACAGGGACGTGCCACAGATACGCAGTATTTT. This sequence encodes CASSSQGRATDTQYF.

There are many counts of this clonotype. The gene calls are TRBV10-3 and TRBJ1-2; no clear D. Germline CDR1 and CDR2: ENHRY and SYGVKD. CDR3 length: 13 residues. V lost 3 bases, J lost 9 bases, and 14 bases lay in between. CDR3 DNA sequence: TGTGCCATCAGTGATTTAGGCGGGGATCGCTACACCTTC. Its protein is CAISDLGGDRYTF.

The J gene is TRBJ2-1, the V gene TRBV5-1; D perhaps matches TRBD2 (6 bases). The V gene lost 0 bases and the J gene lost 4 bases, with 14 bases spanning the gap. From germline, CDR1 is SGHRS and CDR2 YFSETQ. CDR3 size: 16 residues. The CDR3 coding sequence is TGCGCCAGCAGCTTGGGGTACGGGAGCGGGTACAATGAGCAGTTCTTC. Its protein product is CASSLGYGSGYNEQFF. The whole variable domain, remainder taken from reference TRBV5-1 and TRBJ2-1, is KAGVTQTPRYLIKTRGQQVTLSCSPISGHRSVSWYQQTPGQGLQFLFEYFSETQRNKGNFPGRFSGRQFSNSRSEMNVSTLELGDSALYLCASSLGYGSGYNEQFFGPGTRLTVL.

There are a few counts of this clonotype. The rearrangement links TRBV28 to TRBJ2-5; TRBD2 matches 8 bases. Looked up from germline, CDR1 is MDHEN and CDR2 is SYDVKM. V dropped 6 bases and J dropped 5; count of bases not matched to a gene: 11. The CDR3 spans 15 residues. CDR3 protein: CASSSDSGSWETQYF. CDR3 in DNA: TGTGCCAGCAGCTCAGACAGCGGGAGCTGGGAGACCCAGTACTTC.

In its sample, this clonotype was seen a few times. This rearrangement joins TRBV12-3 or TRBV12-4 to TRBJ2-7; 8 positions agree with TRBD2. CDR3 length: 15 amino acids. The ends lost 3 bases at V and 2 bases at J; junction bases unmatched: 6. The CDR3 region is CASSFLGSGAYEQYF. The CDR3 DNA follows: TGTGCCAGCAGTTTTCTTGGTAGCGGGGCCTACGAGCAGTACTTC.

This chain uses TRBV12-3 or TRBV12-4 with TRBJ1-3; D gene uncertain. V lost 1 base, J lost 0 bases, and 10 bases lay in between. The CDR3 is made up of 16 amino acids. The CDR3 nucleotides are TGTGCCAGCAGTTTAGAAAGGCTAAGCTCTGGAAACACCATATATTTT. Translating gives CASSLERLSSGNTIYF.

This clonotype was observed many times. The V gene is TRBV12-3 or TRBV12-4, the J gene TRBJ2-2; D unclear. This CDR3 is 12 amino acids long. V was pared by 6 bases and J by 4 bases, with 6 bases between. The CDR3, as DNA: TGTGCCAGCAGGGTTATCACCGGGGAGCTGTTTTTT. Translating it yields CASRVITGELFF.